This T cell receptor beta chain was identified in a study of cytomegalovirus exposure and HLA in healthy donors. The donors gave bone marrow, and they were healthy. In the case of this clone: Its cognate antigen is unknown.

Study findings and constraints: Certain sequence variants were highly shared and formed a cluster, and this cluster was likely a sequencing artifact.

This CDR3 spans 14 amino acids. Germline lookup yields CDR1 SGHRS and CDR2 YFSETQ. V lost 7 bases to trimming and J lost 0 bases, with 11 bases between them. 60 Vbeta and 13 Jbeta primers were used in PCR. TCRdb's table, derived via immunoSEQ multiplex PCR, lists solely in-frame clones and lacks some. This table holds fewer than 150,000 clones, around 76% found once. The chain employs TRBV5-1 and TRBJ2-1, with TRBD2 as a possible D gene (6 bases). The TCR sequence derives from a man between 60 and 70 years old in good health and CMV-seropositive. Sequencing was performed on PBMCs. The CDR3 loop reads CASYIGSSYNEQFF. CDR3 sequence (DNA): TGCGCCAGCTATATCGGGAGCTCCTACAATGAGCAGTTCTTC.